The clone carrying this T cell receptor beta chain was recorded a few times. Methods used by the authors: Quantification of nucleated cells was approximated via reference gene primer amplification. Sequencing was performed with immunoSEQ multiplex PCR; in TCRdb, only in-frame clones are kept and a portion is missing. V and J calls plus clone size are reproduced from that table; the DNA served to infer D and trimming. The sample shows 230,000 or so clones, nearly 90% of them seen only once. The CDR3 runs 13 residues. The V and J ends lost 0 bases and 5 bases respectively, with 5 bases between them. Germline values: CDR1 MGHRA, CDR2 YSYEKL. These data originate in a study of blood T cell repertoires in COVID-19.

Material for sequencing was peripheral blood. The rearrangement joins TRBV4-1 to TRBJ1-5, with no clear D. This clonotype originated in a woman aged 40 to 50 who had recovered from COVID-19. Here the CDR3 reads CASSQDDYQPQHF. The DNA for the CDR3 is TGCGCCAGCAGCCAAGATGACTATCAGCCCCAGCATTTT.